A selection of T cell receptor beta chains follows, all from one sample in a study of metastatic and nonmetastatic thyroid tumors. TCRdb re-called clones via MiXCR from the PCR reads. The sample yields about 26,000 clones, roughly 25% seen once. The sample consisted of blood. These receptors were obtained from a female donor with papillary thyroid cancer or a benign thyroid nodule (not recorded which). Some clones in this sample may be carry-over from other donors' samples. Both conserved end residues are part of each CDR3. The D gene is left open where the match is weak. Rows give clone size only sometimes, using once, few, many, or a class for an expanded clone.

clone_size d_call j_call v_call cdr3_length cdr3_aa cdr3_nt
few TRBD1 TRBJ1-1 TRBV5-1 15 CASSQTGGFDTEAFF TGCGCCAGCAGCCAAACAGGGGGCTTTGACACTGAAGCTTTCTTT
medium-sized TRBD1 TRBJ1-2 TRBV15 13 CATSRRQGGGYTF TGTGCCACCAGCAGAAGACAGGGGGGGGGCTACACCTTC
. . TRBJ2-3 TRBV9 14 CASSVAPSTDTQYF TGTGCCAGCAGCGTAGCTCCGAGCACAGATACGCAGTATTTT
many . TRBJ1-3 TRBV28 19 CASSSPPGVALSSGNTIYF TGTGCCAGCAGTTCCCCCCCGGGGGTTGCCCTTTCCTCTGGAAACACCATATATTTT
few TRBD2 TRBJ2-2 TRBV6-6 17 CATQLQFGGVDTGELFF TGTGCCACCCAGTTACAATTCGGGGGGGTAGACACCGGGGAGCTGTTTTTT
few TRBD2 TRBJ2-3 TRBV20-1 16 CSARVEGREGTDTQYF TGCAGTGCTAGAGTTGAAGGGAGGGAGGGCACAGATACGCAGTATTTT
. . TRBJ2-6 TRBV11-2 18 CASSLRQGAISGANVLTF TGTGCCAGCAGCTTAAGGCAGGGCGCGATCTCTGGGGCCAACGTCCTGACTTTC
once . TRBJ1-1 TRBV5-1 15 CASSPQGVRGTEAFF TGCGCCAGCAGCCCACAAGGGGTTCGGGGAACTGAAGCTTTCTTT
many . TRBJ1-5 TRBV4-1 18 CASSQDLVRGDLNQPQHF TGCGCCAGCAGCCAAGATCTGGTTCGAGGGGATTTGAATCAGCCCCAGCATTTT
few . TRBJ1-1 TRBV19 15 CASSGRDAGNTEAFF TGTGCCAGTAGTGGACGGGACGCGGGTAACACTGAAGCTTTCTTT
few TRBD1 TRBJ2-6 TRBV6-5 18 CASSRDRGSLSGANVLTF TGTGCCAGCAGCCGGGACAGGGGGAGCCTCTCTGGGGCCAACGTCCTGACTTTC
many . TRBJ2-3 TRBV20-1 15 CSAAGAPPRTDTQYF TGCAGTGCTGCGGGGGCCCCCCCGAGGACAGATACGCAGTATTTT
medium-sized . TRBJ2-1 TRBV6-4 15 CASSDSNRVSNEQFF TGTGCCAGCAGTGACTCGAACAGGGTGAGCAATGAGCAGTTCTTC
many . TRBJ2-3 TRBV2 13 CASIRALGDTQYF TGTGCCAGTATCCGAGCCCTGGGGGATACGCAGTATTTT
. . TRBJ2-3 TRBV2 14 CASSTCKVTDTQYF TGTGCCAGCAGTACGTGTAAGGTGACAGATACGCAGTATTTT
once TRBD1 TRBJ1-5 TRBV6-1 15 CASRGQTGGNQPQHF TGTGCCAGCAGAGGTCAGACAGGGGGCAATCAGCCCCAGCATTTT
. . TRBJ2-7 TRBV27 18 CASSLSIPVVGYSYEQYF TGTGCCAGCAGTTTATCGATACCGGTGGTCGGTTATTCCTACGAGCAGTACTTC
few . TRBJ2-5 TRBV27 14 CASSQLGYQETQYF TGTGCCAGCAGTCAGCTAGGGTACCAAGAGACACAGTACTTC
many . TRBJ1-2 TRBV29-1 13 CSVRDRTDNGYTF TGCAGCGTTCGAGACAGGACCGATAATGGCTACACCTTC
. . TRBJ2-2 TRBV9 16 CASSERSSGPNGELFF TGTGCCAGCAGCGAGAGGAGTAGTGGGCCCAACGGGGAGCTGTTTTTT
. TRBD1 TRBJ1-1 TRBV27 13 CASRRYRTGEAFF TGTGCCAGCAGAAGATATCGGACAGGTGAAGCTTTCTTT
few TRBD2 TRBJ2-7 TRBV6-1 15 CASSPTRGLAGEQYF TGTGCCAGCAGTCCTACCAGGGGACTAGCGGGCGAGCAGTACTTC
medium-sized . TRBJ1-1 TRBV20-1 12 CSASGGEVEAFF TGCAGTGCTAGCGGGGGGGAGGTTGAAGCTTTCTTT
medium-sized TRBD1 TRBJ1-6 TRBV28 17 CASSYYPGQGIDSPLHF TGTGCCAGCAGTTATTACCCGGGACAGGGAATAGATTCACCCCTCCACTTT
many TRBD2 TRBJ2-5 TRBV7-2 17 CASSGTSGGGGRETQYF TGTGCCAGCAGCGGAACTAGCGGGGGGGGCGGTAGAGAGACCCAGTACTTC
medium-sized . TRBJ2-7 TRBV6-1 13 CASSLESSYEQYF TGTGCCAGCAGTTTGGAGAGCTCCTACGAGCAGTACTTC
many TRBD1 TRBJ1-4 TRBV19 15 CASTSSTGMIEKLFF TGTGCCAGTACCTCTTCGACAGGGATGATTGAAAAACTGTTTTTT
few TRBD2 TRBJ2-1 TRBV18 12 CASSRGYNEQFF TGTGCCAGTTCGCGGGGGTACAATGAGCAGTTCTTC
few . TRBJ2-7 TRBV30 14 CAWSAWGGLSEQYF TGTGCCTGGAGTGCGTGGGGCGGGCTATCCGAGCAGTACTTC
. TRBD1 TRBJ1-1 TRBV6-1 13 CASGPRGGTEAFF TGTGCCAGCGGTCCCAGGGGGGGCACTGAAGCTTTCTTT
. . TRBJ1-2 TRBV7-2 12 CASRPSNYGYTF TGTGCCAGCAGACCAAGCAACTATGGCTACACCTTC
few TRBD1 TRBJ2-7 TRBV25-1 14 CASSLDTGGYEQYF TGTGCCAGCAGCTTGGATACAGGGGGCTACGAGCAGTACTTC
. . TRBJ2-7 TRBV28 13 CASSLEGPYEQYF TGTGCCAGCAGTTTGGAGGGTCCATACGAGCAGTACTTC
once TRBD2 TRBJ2-5 TRBV6-2/TRBV6-3 19 CASSSPLAGGFVMEETQYF TGTGCCAGCAGTTCCCCCTTAGCGGGAGGATTCGTCATGGAAGAGACCCAGTACTTC
many . TRBJ1-3 TRBV5-1 14 CASQLDSSGNTIYF TGCGCCAGTCAACTAGACAGCTCTGGAAACACCATATATTTT
once . TRBJ2-3 TRBV7-8 13 CASSSHGTDTQYF TGTGCCAGCAGCTCCCACGGCACAGATACGCAGTATTTT
medium-sized . TRBJ2-1 TRBV2 11 CASSVLGEQFF TGTGCCAGCAGTGTTCTCGGGGAGCAGTTCTTC
. TRBD1 TRBJ2-7 TRBV20-1 12 CSACDREHEQYF TGCAGTGCATGTGACAGGGAACACGAGCAGTACTTC
medium-sized TRBD2 TRBJ2-7 TRBV28 16 CASTLAGSGNSYEQYF TGTGCCAGCACCCTAGCGGGTAGCGGGAACTCCTACGAGCAGTACTTC
many . TRBJ2-3 TRBV19 11 CATRVGHTQYF TGTGCCACCCGAGTAGGACATACGCAGTATTTT
many TRBD2 TRBJ2-1 TRBV5-1 15 CASSSGEGPYNEQFF TGCGCCAGCAGCTCGGGGGAGGGTCCCTACAATGAGCAGTTCTTC
medium-sized . TRBJ1-1 TRBV5-1 15 CASARGGTKNTEAFF TGCGCCAGCGCACGGGGAGGGACGAAGAACACTGAAGCTTTCTTT
few . TRBJ1-6 TRBV12-5 15 CASGLVGQYNSPLHF TGTGCTAGTGGTTTGGTAGGCCAGTATAATTCACCCCTCCACTTT